This paragraph covers one TCR beta chain sequence. Its specificity is not known. Assay: immunoSEQ multiplex PCR; the TCRdb copy retains only in-frame clones and omits some. The top ten clones hold under 0.45% of a sample with a few million clones, 93% of them seen once. The data derive from a study of shared clonotypes between healthy human individuals. The wider study: Serving as donors were a couple of women and a few men, whose ages spanned 18 to 49. Study outcomes and limitations: On the whole, naive subsets had larger estimated richness than memory subsets had.

V shed 6 bases and J shed 3 bases, with 18 bases lying between them. Germline values: CDR1 SGHNT, CDR2 YENEEA. CDR3 size: 15 residues. The split of CD4+ cells yielded CD45RA+ naive and CD45RA-negative memory subsets. The chain is built from TRBV11-3 and TRBJ2-7, with a possible D match to TRBD2 (6 bases). The sequence came from a man between 18 and 35 years old in good health. Some clones in this sample may be carry-over from other donors' samples. Specimen: naive CD4+ T cells from PBMCs. This sample's subset: CD45RA+ positively selected. CDR3 in DNA: TGTGCCAGCAGTCCCGGGAGCCCAGGACTCTACGAGCAGTACTTC. It is translated as CASSPGSPGLYEQYF.